The T cell receptor beta chain under discussion was sequenced for a study of CD8+ T cells in alopecia areata. Study summary: Twice a day, 5 to 10 mg of oral tofacitinib was administered to treated patients. Study-wide findings and caveats: Lesional tissue from the scalp (especially in alopecia totalis/universalis) showed higher clonality than normal scalp. Possibly as an HLA-related effect, TCR sharing across patients appeared less clear than in mice.

This clone was counted between two and nine times. What it binds is not known. Extracted RNA was reverse transcribed, and the resulting cDNA served as sequencing template. Data came from immunoSEQ multiplex PCR; TCRdb stores just in-frame clones and leaves some out. The table has under 75,000 clones, about half seen once. Germline V gene data show CDR1 as SQVTM and CDR2 as ANQGSEA. This CDR3 spans 14 amino acids. The V gene lost 1 base and the J gene lost 2 bases, with 11 bases spanning the gap. The sample in question was CD8+ T cells sorted from blood, obtained at week 0. This sequence was found in a human donor with alopecia areata. This sequence joins TRBV29-1 and TRBJ2-5; D might be TRBD1 (5 bases). The CDR3 reads CSVEADRIQETQYF. CDR3 DNA sequence: TGCAGCGTTGAAGCCGACAGAATACAAGAGACCCAGTACTTC.